This TCR beta chain was sequenced during a study of blood T cell repertoires in COVID-19. The V end lost 2 bases, the J end lost 3 bases, and 12 bases lay between the germline ends. Germline V gene lookup returns CDR1 SGDLS and CDR2 YYNGEE. The CDR3 spans 14 residues. Generated by immunoSEQ multiplex PCR, the TCRdb table keeps only in-frame clones and is missing some. The table has around 140,000 clones, approximately 84% seen once. The age range of participants was about 18 to 90 years, with residence in 20 to 25 US areas. V and J are TRBV9 and TRBJ2-7, with D perhaps TRBD2 (6 bases). This TCR was recovered from a man aged 50 to 60 in a cohort exposed to, infected with or recovered from COVID-19 (not recorded which). The sequenced sample consisted of PBMCs or T cells enriched from blood (not recorded which). CDR3 protein: CASSVGGTNYEQYF. In nucleotides, the CDR3 is TGTGCCAGCAGCGTTGGGGGGACCAACTACGAGCAGTACTTC.